This is a list of T cell receptor beta chains from one sample in a study of CD8 T cells in ankylosing spondylitis. TCRdb re-called the 5' RACE reads with MiXCR, one entry per CDR3 protein. The sample has nearly 350,000 distinct CDR3 sequences; roughly 14% are singletons. Sample: blood, either unsorted or a sorted T cell fraction (not recorded which). These receptors all stem from a male donor with ankylosing spondylitis or in good health (not recorded which). CDR3s include the opening cysteine and the closing phenylalanine or tryptophan. Fields, in order: CDR3 protein, clone size, J gene, V gene. Some rows have no size entry. The others give once, few or many, or a class for an expanded clone.

cdr3_aa: CASSLAGGPTTDTQYF; clone_size: few; j_call: TRBJ2-3; v_call: TRBV11-2
cdr3_aa: CASSPMRASTDTQYF; clone_size: few; j_call: TRBJ2-3; v_call: TRBV7-2
cdr3_aa: CASSLASLETQYF; clone_size: NA; j_call: TRBJ2-5; v_call: TRBV5-6
cdr3_aa: CASSVAGTEDTQYF; clone_size: few; j_call: TRBJ2-3; v_call: TRBV5-1
cdr3_aa: CAISPAVDRTETQYF; clone_size: NA; j_call: TRBJ2-5; v_call: TRBV10-3
cdr3_aa: CASSRALRASGPSTDTQYF; clone_size: NA; j_call: TRBJ2-3; v_call: TRBV6-1
cdr3_aa: CASSLARGGGEKLFF; clone_size: NA; j_call: TRBJ1-4; v_call: TRBV7-2
cdr3_aa: CASERSTEAFF; clone_size: NA; j_call: TRBJ1-1; v_call: TRBV2
cdr3_aa: CASSFSRTGNEQYF; clone_size: NA; j_call: TRBJ2-7; v_call: TRBV5-1
cdr3_aa: CASSRDRGREKLFF; clone_size: few; j_call: TRBJ1-4; v_call: TRBV12-3/TRBV12-4
cdr3_aa: CASSDGTGPGEQYF; clone_size: NA; j_call: TRBJ2-7; v_call: TRBV7-9
cdr3_aa: CASSMDSSPETQYF; clone_size: few; j_call: TRBJ2-5; v_call: TRBV12-3/TRBV12-4
cdr3_aa: CASSPSGRGTGELFF; clone_size: few; j_call: TRBJ2-2; v_call: TRBV4-1
cdr3_aa: CASSPQPRTEMSDTQYF; clone_size: NA; j_call: TRBJ2-3; v_call: TRBV3-1
cdr3_aa: CASSDSDRGLHTQYF; clone_size: few; j_call: TRBJ2-3; v_call: TRBV25-1
cdr3_aa: CASTDRGIPNEKLFF; clone_size: NA; j_call: TRBJ1-4; v_call: TRBV10-2
cdr3_aa: CASSLAPTQDYGYTF; clone_size: few; j_call: TRBJ1-2; v_call: TRBV7-9
cdr3_aa: CATRAGQGTTEAFF; clone_size: NA; j_call: TRBJ1-1; v_call: TRBV12-3/TRBV12-4
cdr3_aa: CASSQDLRTGAHEQYF; clone_size: few; j_call: TRBJ2-7; v_call: TRBV3-1
cdr3_aa: CASNPTTGTKNEKLFF; clone_size: NA; j_call: TRBJ1-4; v_call: TRBV19
cdr3_aa: CASSLALRTGELFF; clone_size: few; j_call: TRBJ2-2; v_call: TRBV12-3/TRBV12-4
cdr3_aa: CASSFDDTTQYF; clone_size: NA; j_call: TRBJ2-5; v_call: TRBV7-9
cdr3_aa: CASSYGFEQFF; clone_size: NA; j_call: TRBJ2-1; v_call: TRBV6-5
cdr3_aa: CASSPSGVNEKLFF; clone_size: NA; j_call: TRBJ1-4; v_call: TRBV12-3/TRBV12-4
cdr3_aa: CASSSGGLAFGPQYF; clone_size: many; j_call: TRBJ2-5; v_call: TRBV12-3/TRBV12-4
cdr3_aa: CASSIGTSGGISYEQYF; clone_size: NA; j_call: TRBJ2-7; v_call: TRBV5-4
cdr3_aa: CASSQEASGRGDEQYF; clone_size: NA; j_call: TRBJ2-7; v_call: TRBV4-1
cdr3_aa: CASSLPGTSEGNEQFF; clone_size: NA; j_call: TRBJ2-1; v_call: TRBV5-6
cdr3_aa: CASTPRGLGETQYF; clone_size: NA; j_call: TRBJ2-5; v_call: TRBV12-3/TRBV12-4
cdr3_aa: CASSQGLTDYGYTF; clone_size: few; j_call: TRBJ1-2; v_call: TRBV3-1
cdr3_aa: CSANPRTDFGETQYF; clone_size: few; j_call: TRBJ2-5; v_call: TRBV20-1
cdr3_aa: CATSRERAAGKDTQYF; clone_size: few; j_call: TRBJ2-3; v_call: TRBV15
cdr3_aa: CASSLSWQLSYEQYF; clone_size: few; j_call: TRBJ2-7; v_call: TRBV27
cdr3_aa: CASRQVSVYEQYF; clone_size: NA; j_call: TRBJ2-7; v_call: TRBV6-2/TRBV6-3
cdr3_aa: CASSLVSQGANQPQHF; clone_size: many; j_call: TRBJ1-5; v_call: TRBV7-9
cdr3_aa: CASMDTRWNSPLHF; clone_size: NA; j_call: TRBJ1-6; v_call: TRBV25-1
cdr3_aa: CSGLRSNTEAFF; clone_size: many; j_call: TRBJ1-1; v_call: TRBV29-1
cdr3_aa: CASSQYSGSLNKNIQYF; clone_size: NA; j_call: TRBJ2-4; v_call: TRBV4-1
cdr3_aa: CASGLLSGAGEQYF; clone_size: NA; j_call: TRBJ2-7; v_call: TRBV12-5
cdr3_aa: CASSSSGRTGELFF; clone_size: few; j_call: TRBJ2-2; v_call: TRBV5-1